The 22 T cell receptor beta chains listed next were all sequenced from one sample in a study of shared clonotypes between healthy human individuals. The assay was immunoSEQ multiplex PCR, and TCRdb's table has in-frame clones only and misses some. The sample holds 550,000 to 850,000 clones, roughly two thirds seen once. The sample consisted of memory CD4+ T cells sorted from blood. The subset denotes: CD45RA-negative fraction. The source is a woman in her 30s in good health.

CDR3 loop: CASSLSPSSRTETQYF. CDR3 nucleotide sequence: TGTGCCAGCAGCTTATCACCTAGTAGTAGAACGGAGACCCAGTACTTC. The rearrangement links TRBV7-3 to TRBJ2-5; D is uncertain. CDR3 length equals 16 residues. V lost 2 bases and J 5 bases, leaving 18 bases between the germline ends. Germline-derived CDR1 and CDR2 are SGHTA and FQGTGA.

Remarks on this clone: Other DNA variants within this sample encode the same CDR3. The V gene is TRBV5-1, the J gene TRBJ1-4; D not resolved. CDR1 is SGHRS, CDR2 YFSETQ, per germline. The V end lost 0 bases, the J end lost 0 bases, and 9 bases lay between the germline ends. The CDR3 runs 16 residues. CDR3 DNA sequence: TGCGCCAGCAGCTTGGCCCGGCGAGCAACTAATGAAAAACTGTTTTTT. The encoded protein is CASSLARRATNEKLFF.

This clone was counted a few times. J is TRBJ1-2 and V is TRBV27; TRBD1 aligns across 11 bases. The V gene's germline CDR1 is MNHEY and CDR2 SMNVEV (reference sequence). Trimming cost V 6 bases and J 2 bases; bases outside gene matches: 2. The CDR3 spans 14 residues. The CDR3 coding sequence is TGTGCCAGCAGGGGGACAGGGGGGAACTATGGCTACACCTTC. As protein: CASRGTGGNYGYTF.

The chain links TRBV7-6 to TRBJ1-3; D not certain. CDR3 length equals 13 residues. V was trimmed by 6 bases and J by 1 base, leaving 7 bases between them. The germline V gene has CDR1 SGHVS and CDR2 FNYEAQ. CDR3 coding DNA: TGTGCCAGCAGTCGAGGGTCTGGAAACACCATATATTTT. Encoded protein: CASSRGSGNTIYF.

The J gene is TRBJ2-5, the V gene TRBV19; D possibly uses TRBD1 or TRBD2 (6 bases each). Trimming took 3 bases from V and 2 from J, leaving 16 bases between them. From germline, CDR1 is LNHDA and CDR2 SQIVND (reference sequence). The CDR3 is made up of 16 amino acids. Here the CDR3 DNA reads TGTGCCAGTAGTATCACCGGGGGCGGTAGACAAGAGACCCAGTACTTC. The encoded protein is CASSITGGGRQETQYF.

DNA for the CDR3: TGTGCCAGCAGACGAGCGGGGTTGTCCCTTAAGAACTACGAGCAGTACTTC. Its translation is CASRRAGLSLKNYEQYF. V and J are TRBV11-2 and TRBJ2-7, with TRBD2 matching 7 bases. The germline gives CDR1 SGHAT, CDR2 FQNNGV. With V trimmed by 6 bases and J by 3 bases, 17 bases remained unmatched. This CDR3 spans 17 amino acids. Supplemented by reference TRBV11-2 and TRBJ2-7, the full variable domain reads EAGVAQSPRYKIIEKRQSVAFWCNPISGHATLYWYQQILGQGPKLLIQFQNNGVVDDSQLPKDRFSAERLKGVDSTLKIQPAKLEDSAVYLCASRRAGLSLKNYEQYFGPGTRLTVT.

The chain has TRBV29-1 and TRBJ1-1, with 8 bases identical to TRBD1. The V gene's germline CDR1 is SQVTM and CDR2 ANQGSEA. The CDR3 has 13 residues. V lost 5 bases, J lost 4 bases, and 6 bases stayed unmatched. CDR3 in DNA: TGCAGCGTTCACAAACAGGGGGGCACTGAAGCTTTCTTT. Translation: CSVHKQGGTEAFF.

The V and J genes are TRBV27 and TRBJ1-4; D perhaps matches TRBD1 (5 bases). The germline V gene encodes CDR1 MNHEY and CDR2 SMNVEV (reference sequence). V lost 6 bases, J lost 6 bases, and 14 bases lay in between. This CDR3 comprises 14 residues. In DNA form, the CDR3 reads TGTGCCAGCAGCCGATTGGGGGGGGATGAAAAACTGTTTTTT. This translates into CASSRLGGDEKLFF.

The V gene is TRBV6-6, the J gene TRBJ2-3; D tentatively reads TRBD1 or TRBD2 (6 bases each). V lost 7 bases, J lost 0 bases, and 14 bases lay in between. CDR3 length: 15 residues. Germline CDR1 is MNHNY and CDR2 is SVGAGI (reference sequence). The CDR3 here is CASTAQGTSTDTQYF. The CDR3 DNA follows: TGTGCCAGCACCGCCCAGGGGACTAGCACAGATACGCAGTATTTT.

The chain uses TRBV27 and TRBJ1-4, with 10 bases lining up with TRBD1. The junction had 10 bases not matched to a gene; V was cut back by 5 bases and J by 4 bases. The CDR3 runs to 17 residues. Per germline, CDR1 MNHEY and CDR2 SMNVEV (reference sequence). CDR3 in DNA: TGTGCCAGCAGTCTATACGGGACAGGGGCGAGTAATGAAAAACTGTTTTTT. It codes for CASSLYGTGASNEKLFF.

CDR3 sequence (DNA): TGCGCCAGTCGTTCGACAACAACCGGGGAGCTGTTTTTT. It specifies CASRSTTTGELFF. V gene TRBV5-1 combines with J gene TRBJ2-2; no reliable D call. V dropped 8 bases and J dropped 5 bases, with 13 bases sitting between them. The CDR3 contains 13 residues. From germline, CDR1 is SGHRS and CDR2 YFSETQ.

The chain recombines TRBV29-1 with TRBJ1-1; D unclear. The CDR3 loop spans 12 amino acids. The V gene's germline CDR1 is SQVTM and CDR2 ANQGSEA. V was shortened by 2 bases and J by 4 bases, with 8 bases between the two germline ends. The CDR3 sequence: CSVEPLSTEAFF. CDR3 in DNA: TGCAGCGTTGAACCCTTAAGCACTGAAGCTTTCTTT.

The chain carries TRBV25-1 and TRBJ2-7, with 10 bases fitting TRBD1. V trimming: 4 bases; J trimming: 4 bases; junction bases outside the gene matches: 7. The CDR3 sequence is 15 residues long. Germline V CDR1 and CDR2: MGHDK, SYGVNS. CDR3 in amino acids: CASSAGTGESYEQYF. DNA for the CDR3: TGTGCCAGCAGTGCCGGGACAGGGGAGTCTTACGAGCAGTACTTC.

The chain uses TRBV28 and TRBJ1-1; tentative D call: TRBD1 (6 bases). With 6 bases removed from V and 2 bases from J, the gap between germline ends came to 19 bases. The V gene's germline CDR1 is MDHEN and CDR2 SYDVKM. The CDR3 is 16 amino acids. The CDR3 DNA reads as TGTGCCAGCAGGCCCTTCAGGGGTAGCAGTAACACTGAAGCTTTCTTT. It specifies CASRPFRGSSNTEAFF.

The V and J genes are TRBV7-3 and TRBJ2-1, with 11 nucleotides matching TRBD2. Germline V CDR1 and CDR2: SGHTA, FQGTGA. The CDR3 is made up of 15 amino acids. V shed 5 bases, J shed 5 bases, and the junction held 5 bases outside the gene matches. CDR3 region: CASSPPGLADNEQFF. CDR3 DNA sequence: TGTGCCAGCAGCCCCCCGGGACTAGCGGACAATGAGCAGTTCTTC.

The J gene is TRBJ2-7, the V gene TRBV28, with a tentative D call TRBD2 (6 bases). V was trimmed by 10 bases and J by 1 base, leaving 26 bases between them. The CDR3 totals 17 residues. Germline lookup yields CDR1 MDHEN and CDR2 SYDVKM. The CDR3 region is CATDSGTPTWGSYEQYF. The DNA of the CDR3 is TGTGCCACCGATTCCGGGACTCCGACCTGGGGGTCCTACGAGCAGTACTTC. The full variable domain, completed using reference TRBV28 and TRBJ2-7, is DVKVTQSSRYLVKRTGEKVFLECVQDMDHENMFWYRQDPGLGLRLIYFSYDVKMKEKGDIPEGYSVSREKKERFSLILESASTNQTSMYLCATDSGTPTWGSYEQYFGPGTRLTVT.

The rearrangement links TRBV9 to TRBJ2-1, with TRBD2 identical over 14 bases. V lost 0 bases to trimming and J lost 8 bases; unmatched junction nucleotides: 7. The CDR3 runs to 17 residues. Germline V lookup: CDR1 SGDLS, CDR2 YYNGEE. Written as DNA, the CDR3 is TGTGCCAGCAGCGTAGGACTAGCGGGAGGGGGAAAGGATGAGCAGTTCTTC. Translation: CASSVGLAGGGKDEQFF.

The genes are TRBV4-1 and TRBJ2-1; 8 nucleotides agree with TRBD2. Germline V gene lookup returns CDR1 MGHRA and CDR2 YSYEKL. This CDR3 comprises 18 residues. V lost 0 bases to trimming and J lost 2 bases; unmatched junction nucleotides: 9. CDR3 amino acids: CASSQDPRSGNPYNEQFF. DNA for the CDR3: TGCGCCAGCAGCCAAGACCCTCGTAGCGGGAACCCCTACAATGAGCAGTTCTTC.

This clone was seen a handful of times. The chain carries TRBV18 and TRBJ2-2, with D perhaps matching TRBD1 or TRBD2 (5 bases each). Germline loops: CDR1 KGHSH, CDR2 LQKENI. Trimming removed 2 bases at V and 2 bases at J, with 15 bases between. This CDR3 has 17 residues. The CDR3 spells CASSPVLGALNTGELFF. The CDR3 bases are TGTGCCAGCTCACCAGTCCTCGGGGCACTCAACACCGGGGAGCTGTTTTTT. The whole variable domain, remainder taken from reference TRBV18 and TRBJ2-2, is NAGVMQNPRHLVRRRGQEARLRCSPMKGHSHVYWYRQLPEEGLKFMVYLQKENIIDESGMPKERFSAEFPKEGPSILRIQQVVRGDSAAYFCASSPVLGALNTGELFFGEGSRLTVL.

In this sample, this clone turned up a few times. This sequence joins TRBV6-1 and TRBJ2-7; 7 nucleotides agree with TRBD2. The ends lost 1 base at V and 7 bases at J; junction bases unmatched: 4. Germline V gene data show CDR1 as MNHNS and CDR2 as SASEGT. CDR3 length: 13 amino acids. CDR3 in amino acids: CASSEGELAEQYF. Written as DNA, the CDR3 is TGTGCCAGCAGTGAAGGGGAACTAGCGGAGCAGTACTTC.

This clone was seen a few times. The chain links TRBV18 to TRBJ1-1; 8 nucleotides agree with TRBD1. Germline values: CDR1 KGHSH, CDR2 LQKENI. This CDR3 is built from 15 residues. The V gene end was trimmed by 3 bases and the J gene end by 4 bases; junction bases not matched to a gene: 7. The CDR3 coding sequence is TGTGCCAGCTCACCCGAGGACAGGGTAACCACTGAAGCTTTCTTT. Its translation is CASSPEDRVTTEAFF.

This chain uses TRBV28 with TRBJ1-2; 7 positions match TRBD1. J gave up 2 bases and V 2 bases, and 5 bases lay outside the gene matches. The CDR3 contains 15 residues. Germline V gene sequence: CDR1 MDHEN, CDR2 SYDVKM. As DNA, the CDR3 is TGTGCCAGCAGTTTAACCACAGGGGAGAACTATGGCTACACCTTC. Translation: CASSLTTGENYGYTF.